Sequencing of this T cell receptor beta chain was carried out in a study of blood T cells in healthy people across ages (dated by TCRdb to 2014 to 2015). For the study in its entirety: Template switching captured roughly one uniquely barcoded TCR beta cDNA molecule per two T cells in model experiments. The study measured age-related changes in TCR beta repertoire diversity using deep sequencing normalized with unique cDNA molecular identifiers. Donors were grouped into four age groups: young (average approximately 15 years), middle-aged (39), aged (about 60) and long-lived (around 80). To avoid experimental bias, donors of different ages were spread randomly across the sequencing lanes. The study analyzed two additional independent replicas of 1 million unique cDNA reads from the same blood draw for two donors, one aged 18 to 29 and one aged 80 or older.

Library preparation used 5' RACE. The sequencing machine was an Illumina HiSeq 2500. A second PCR of roughly 7 to 12 cycles was performed with a sample-barcoded 5' primer and a J-beta primer mix. Each TCR beta cDNA molecule received a unique molecular identifier from a template-switch 5' adaptor carrying 12 random nucleotides. Each sample yielded at least 2.5 million CDR3-containing paired-end reads. First-strand cDNA was synthesized from all RNA with the Mint cDNA synthesis kit, primed by a TRBC-specific oligonucleotide. Following uracil-DNA glycosylase treatment, all cDNA underwent a first 18-cycle PCR with the universal primers M1SS and BC2_uni_R. Turning to the authors' computational methods: For normalization, 1 million high-quality reads were randomly selected from each sample, with every read carrying a distinct molecular identifier. Reads with shared molecular identifiers were discarded instead of being binned into consensus sequences. MiTCR, with a Q25 quality threshold and the strictest error-elimination algorithm, was used for CDR3 identification, clonotype clustering and error correction. A nonparametric unseen species model with Euler transformation was used to estimate a lower bound on total TCR beta diversity. TCRdb took the public reads, trimmed them with fastp at Q25, ran MiXCR for clone calling and kept in-frame beta chains. Identical CDR3 proteins give one entry, which carries the most common genes and DNA. The V and J calls reflect TCRdb's pipeline rather than the authors' work. The sample table contains about 620,000 distinct CDR3 sequences; only one count was recorded for around 20% of them. The biggest ten clones account for about 3.6% of the sample.

Donors were 39 systemically healthy Caucasian individuals from Russia aged 6 to 90 years. About 10 milliliters of peripheral blood were drawn from each donor into EDTA-treated Vacutainer tubes. Ficoll-Paque density-gradient centrifugation was used to isolate PBMCs, with at least 7 million per sample. Total RNA was extracted from PBMCs with Trizol reagent, with at least 5.5 micrograms obtained per sample. For every donor, flow cytometry on a PBMC aliquot measured the percentage of naive CD45RAhigh/CD27high T cells. The germline V end is reduced by 3 bases and the J end by 2 bases; junction bases left unmatched: 5. The CDR3 goes from the cysteine to the phenylalanine over 16 residues. The sequence is cut down to CDR3 DNA, 48 bases in frame from base 1. Taken from the germline V gene, the CDR1 and CDR2 loops are ENHRY and SYGVKD. Concerning this clonotype itself: Its recognized antigen is unknown. No qualities accompany the bases; no much larger clone lies one base away.

Points the paper makes about the study in general: Estimates of total diversity based on one million sequenced T cells were considered lower bounds and underestimates. As age increased, observed TCR beta diversity per million T cells dropped in a roughly linear way, and a significant reduction was already evident by age approximately 40. Donor CMV infection status was unknown, potentially confounding age-related changes in expanded clonotypes. There was a strong correlation between observed TCR beta diversity and the percentage of naive T cells measured by flow cytometry. Bulk unsorted PBMC profiling prevented conclusive comparison of naive and antigen-experienced compartments. Compared with the aged group, the long-lived group had more naive CD4+ T cells, fewer expanded clones and increased TCR diversity, suggesting age selection.

The sequenced sample consisted of blood. This sequence uses TRBV10-3 and TRBJ2-3, with TRBD2 matching 10 junction bases. The clonotype was recovered from a man aged 65-85 years in good health. CDR3 region: CAISDRTSGSTDTQYF. Read as DNA, the sequence is TGTGCCATCAGTGACCGGACTAGCGGCTCCACAGATACGCAGTATTTT.